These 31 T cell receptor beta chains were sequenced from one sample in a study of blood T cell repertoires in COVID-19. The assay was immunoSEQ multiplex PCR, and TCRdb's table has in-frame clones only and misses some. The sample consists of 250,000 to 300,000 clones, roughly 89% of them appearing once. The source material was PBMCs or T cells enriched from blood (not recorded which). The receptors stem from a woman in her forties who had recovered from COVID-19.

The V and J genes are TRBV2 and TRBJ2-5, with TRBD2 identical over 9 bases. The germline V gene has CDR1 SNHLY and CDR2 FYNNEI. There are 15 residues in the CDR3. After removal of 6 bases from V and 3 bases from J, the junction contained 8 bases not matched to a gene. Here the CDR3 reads CASSGATSGEETQYF. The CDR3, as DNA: TGTGCCAGCAGCGGAGCGACTAGCGGTGAAGAGACCCAGTACTTC.

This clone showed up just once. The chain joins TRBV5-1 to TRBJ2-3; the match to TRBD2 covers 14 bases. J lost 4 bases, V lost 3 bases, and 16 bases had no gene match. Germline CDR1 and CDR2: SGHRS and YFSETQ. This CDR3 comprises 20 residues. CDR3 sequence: CASSWAGTSGSLGGSDTQYF. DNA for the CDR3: TGCGCCAGCAGCTGGGCCGGGACTAGCGGGAGTTTAGGGGGGTCAGATACGCAGTATTTT.

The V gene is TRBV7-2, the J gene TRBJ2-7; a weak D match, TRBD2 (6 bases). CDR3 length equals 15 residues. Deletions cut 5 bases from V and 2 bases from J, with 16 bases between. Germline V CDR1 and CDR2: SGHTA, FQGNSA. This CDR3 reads CASSLTSGDPYEQYF. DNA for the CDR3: TGTGCCAGCAGCCTCACGTCGGGGGACCCCTACGAGCAGTACTTC.

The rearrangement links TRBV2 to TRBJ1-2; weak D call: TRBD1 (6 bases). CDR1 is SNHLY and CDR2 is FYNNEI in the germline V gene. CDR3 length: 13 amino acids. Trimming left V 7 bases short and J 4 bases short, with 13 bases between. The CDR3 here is CASTPQGGYGYTF. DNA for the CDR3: TGTGCCAGCACTCCACAGGGTGGCTATGGCTACACCTTC.

The CDR3 is CASSPPGGAGQPQHF. CDR3 coding DNA: TGTGCCAGCTCACCACCGGGCGGGGCTGGCCAGCCCCAGCATTTT. This chain uses TRBV18 with TRBJ1-5, with D perhaps matching TRBD1 (5 bases). V shed 0 bases and J shed 7 bases, with 13 bases lying between them. The germline gives CDR1 KGHSH, CDR2 LQKENI. The CDR3 is 15 residues long. Full variable domain (outside the CDR3, taken from reference TRBV18 and TRBJ1-5): NAGVMQNPRHLVRRRGQEARLRCSPMKGHSHVYWYRQLPEEGLKFMVYLQKENIIDESGMPKERFSAEFPKEGPSILRIQQVVRGDSAAYFCASSPPGGAGQPQHFGDGTRLSIL.

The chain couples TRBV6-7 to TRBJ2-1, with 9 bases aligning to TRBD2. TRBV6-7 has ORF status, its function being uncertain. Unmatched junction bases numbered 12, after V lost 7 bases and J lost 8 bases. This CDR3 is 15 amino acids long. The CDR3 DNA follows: TGTGCCAGCAATCCCTCTAGCGGGACCTCGGATGAGCAGTTCTTC. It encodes CASNPSSGTSDEQFF.

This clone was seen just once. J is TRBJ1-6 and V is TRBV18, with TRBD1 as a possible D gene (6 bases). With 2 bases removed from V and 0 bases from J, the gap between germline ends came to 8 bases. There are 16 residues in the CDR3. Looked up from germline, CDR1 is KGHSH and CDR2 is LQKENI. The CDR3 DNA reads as TGTGCCAGCTCACCAAAAGGGGGCTCCTATAATTCACCCCTCCACTTT. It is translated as CASSPKGGSYNSPLHF.

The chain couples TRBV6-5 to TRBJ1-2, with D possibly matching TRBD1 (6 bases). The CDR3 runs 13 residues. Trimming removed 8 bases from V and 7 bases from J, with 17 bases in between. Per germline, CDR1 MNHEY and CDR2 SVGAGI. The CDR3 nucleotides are TGTGCCAGCTCTTTACAGGGAATGCGTGGCTACACCTTC. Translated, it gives CASSLQGMRGYTF.

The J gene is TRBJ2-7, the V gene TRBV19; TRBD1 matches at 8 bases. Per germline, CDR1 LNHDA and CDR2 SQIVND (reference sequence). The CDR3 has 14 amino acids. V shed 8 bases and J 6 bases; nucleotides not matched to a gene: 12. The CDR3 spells CASSTGATSLEQYF. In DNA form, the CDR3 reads TGTGCCAGTTCGACAGGGGCCACTTCACTCGAGCAGTACTTC.

The CDR3 loop reads CASSVGVGGANEKLFF. CDR3 nucleotides: TGTGCCAGCAGCGTAGGAGTAGGAGGGGCTAATGAAAAACTGTTTTTT. The V gene is TRBV9, the J gene TRBJ1-4, with a weak D call TRBD1 (5 bases). The ends were cut back, 0 bases at V and 3 bases at J, with 12 bases in the middle. Germline V gene data show CDR1 as SGDLS and CDR2 as YYNGEE. The CDR3 contains 16 residues.

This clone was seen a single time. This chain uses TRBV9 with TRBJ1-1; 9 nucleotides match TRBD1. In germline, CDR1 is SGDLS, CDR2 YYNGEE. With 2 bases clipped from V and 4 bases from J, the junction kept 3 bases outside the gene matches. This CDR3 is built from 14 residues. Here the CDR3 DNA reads TGTGCCAGCAGCGTGACAGGGGGTGGCACTGAAGCTTTCTTT. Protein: CASSVTGGGTEAFF.

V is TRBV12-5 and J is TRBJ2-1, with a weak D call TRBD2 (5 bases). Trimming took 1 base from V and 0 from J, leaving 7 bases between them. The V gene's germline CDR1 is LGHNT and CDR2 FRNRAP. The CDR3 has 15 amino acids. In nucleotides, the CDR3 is TGTGCTAGTGGTTTGGCGGGATTCTCCTACAATGAGCAGTTCTTC. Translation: CASGLAGFSYNEQFF.

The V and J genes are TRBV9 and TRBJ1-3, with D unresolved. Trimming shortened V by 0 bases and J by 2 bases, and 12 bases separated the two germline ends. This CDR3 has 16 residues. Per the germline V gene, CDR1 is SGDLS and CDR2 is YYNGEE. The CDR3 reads CASSVDPHATGNTIYF. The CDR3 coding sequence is TGTGCCAGCAGCGTAGACCCCCACGCGACTGGAAACACCATATATTTT.

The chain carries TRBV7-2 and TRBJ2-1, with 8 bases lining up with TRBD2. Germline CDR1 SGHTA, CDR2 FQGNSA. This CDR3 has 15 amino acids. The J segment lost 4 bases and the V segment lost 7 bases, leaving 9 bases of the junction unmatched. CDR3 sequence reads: CASNGGLAGYNEQFF. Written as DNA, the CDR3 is TGTGCCAGCAACGGGGGGCTAGCGGGTTACAATGAGCAGTTCTTC.

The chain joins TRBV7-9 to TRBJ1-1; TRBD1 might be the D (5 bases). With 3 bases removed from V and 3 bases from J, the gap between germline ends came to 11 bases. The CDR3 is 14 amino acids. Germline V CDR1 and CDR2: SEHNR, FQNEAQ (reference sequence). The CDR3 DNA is TGTGCCAGCAGCTTTCAGGGAATTTACACTGAAGCTTTCTTT. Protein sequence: CASSFQGIYTEAFF.

The CDR3 region is CASSRNSNQPQHF. CDR3 in DNA: TGTGCCAGCAGCCGAAACAGTAATCAGCCCCAGCATTTT. V usage is TRBV6-2 or TRBV6-3 and J usage is TRBJ1-5; D remains unclear. There are 13 residues in the CDR3. Trimming removed 6 bases at V and 4 bases at J, with 10 bases between. CDR1 and CDR2 (germline): MNHEY, SVGEGT.

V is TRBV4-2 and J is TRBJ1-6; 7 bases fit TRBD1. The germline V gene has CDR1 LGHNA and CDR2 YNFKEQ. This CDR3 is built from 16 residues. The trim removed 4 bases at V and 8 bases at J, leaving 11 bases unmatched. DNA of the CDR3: TGTGCCAGCAGCCCCGAGGCCGGCACAGGGGATTCACCCCTCCACTTT. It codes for CASSPEAGTGDSPLHF.

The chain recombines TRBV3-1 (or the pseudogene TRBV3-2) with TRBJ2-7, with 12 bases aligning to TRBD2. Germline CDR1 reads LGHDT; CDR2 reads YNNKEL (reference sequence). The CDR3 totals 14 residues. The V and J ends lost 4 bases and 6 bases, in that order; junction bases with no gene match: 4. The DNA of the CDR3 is TGTGCCAGCAGCCCTAGCGGGGGGGCAACCGAGCAGTACTTC. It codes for CASSPSGGATEQYF.

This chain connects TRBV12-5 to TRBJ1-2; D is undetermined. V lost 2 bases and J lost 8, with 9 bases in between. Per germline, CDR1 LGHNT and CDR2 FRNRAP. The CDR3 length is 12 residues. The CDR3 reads CASGLNHGGYTF. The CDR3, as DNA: TGTGCTAGTGGTTTGAACCACGGGGGCTACACCTTC.

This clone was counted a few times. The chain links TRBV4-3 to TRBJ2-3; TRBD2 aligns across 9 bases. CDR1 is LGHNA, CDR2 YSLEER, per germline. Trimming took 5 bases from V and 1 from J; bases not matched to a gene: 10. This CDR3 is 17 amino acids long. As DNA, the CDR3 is TGCGCCAGCAGCGATCGGGCTAGCGGGACCGGCACAGATACGCAGTATTTT. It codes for CASSDRASGTGTDTQYF.

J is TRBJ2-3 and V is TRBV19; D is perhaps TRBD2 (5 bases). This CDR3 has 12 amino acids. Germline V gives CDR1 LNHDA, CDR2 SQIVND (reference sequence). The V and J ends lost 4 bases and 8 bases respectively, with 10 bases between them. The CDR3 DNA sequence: TGTGCCAGTAGTAGTAGAAGCGGTACGCAGTATTTT. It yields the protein CASSSRSGTQYF.

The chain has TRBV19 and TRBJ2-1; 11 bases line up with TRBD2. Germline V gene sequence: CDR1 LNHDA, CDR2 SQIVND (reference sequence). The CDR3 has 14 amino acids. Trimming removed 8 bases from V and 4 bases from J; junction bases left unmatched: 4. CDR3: CASFSGGAYNEQFF. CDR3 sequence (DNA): TGTGCCAGTTTTAGCGGGGGGGCGTACAATGAGCAGTTCTTC.

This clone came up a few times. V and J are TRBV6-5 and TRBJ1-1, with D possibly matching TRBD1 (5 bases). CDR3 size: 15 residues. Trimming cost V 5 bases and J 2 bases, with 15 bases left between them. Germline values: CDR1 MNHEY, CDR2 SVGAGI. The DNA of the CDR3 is TGTGCCAGCAGTACCCGGGACTCCCAAAACACTGAAGCTTTCTTT. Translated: CASSTRDSQNTEAFF.

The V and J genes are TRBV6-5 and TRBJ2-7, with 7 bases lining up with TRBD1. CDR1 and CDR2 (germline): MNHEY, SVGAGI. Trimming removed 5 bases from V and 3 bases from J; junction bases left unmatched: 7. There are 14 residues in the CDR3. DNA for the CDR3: TGTGCCAGCAGTCTGAACCGGGACAGCTACGAGCAGTACTTC. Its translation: CASSLNRDSYEQYF.

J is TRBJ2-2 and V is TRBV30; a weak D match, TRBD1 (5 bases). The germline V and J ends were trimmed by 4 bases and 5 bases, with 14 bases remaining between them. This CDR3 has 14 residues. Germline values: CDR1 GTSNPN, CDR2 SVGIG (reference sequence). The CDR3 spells CAWNPGQGTGELFF. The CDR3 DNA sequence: TGTGCCTGGAATCCCGGGCAGGGTACCGGGGAGCTGTTTTTT.

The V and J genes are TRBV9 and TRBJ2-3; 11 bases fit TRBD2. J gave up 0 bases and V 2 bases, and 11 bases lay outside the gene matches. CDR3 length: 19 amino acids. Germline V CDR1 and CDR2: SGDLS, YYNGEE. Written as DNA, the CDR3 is TGTGCCAGCAGCGTGGGCACGGGACTAGCGGCCTCTAGCACAGATACGCAGTATTTT. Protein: CASSVGTGLAASSTDTQYF.

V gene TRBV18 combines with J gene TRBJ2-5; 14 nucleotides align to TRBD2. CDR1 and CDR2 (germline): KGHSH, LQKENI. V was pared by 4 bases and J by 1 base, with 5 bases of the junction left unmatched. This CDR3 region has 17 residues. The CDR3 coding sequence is TGTGCCAGCTCACTTGGGACTAGCGGGGGCGGCCAAGAGACCCAGTACTTC. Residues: CASSLGTSGGGQETQYF.

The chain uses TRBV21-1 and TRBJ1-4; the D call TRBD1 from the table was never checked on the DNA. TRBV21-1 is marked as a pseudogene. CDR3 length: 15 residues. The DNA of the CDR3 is TGTGCCAGCAGCAAAAAGAGGGACAAGAATGAAAAACTGTTTTTT. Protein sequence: CASSKKRDKNEKLFF.

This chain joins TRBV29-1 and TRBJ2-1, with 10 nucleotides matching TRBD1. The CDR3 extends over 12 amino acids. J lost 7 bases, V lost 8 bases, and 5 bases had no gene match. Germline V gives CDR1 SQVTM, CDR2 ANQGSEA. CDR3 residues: CSIWDRGNEQFF. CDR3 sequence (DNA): TGCAGCATATGGGACAGGGGTAATGAGCAGTTCTTC.

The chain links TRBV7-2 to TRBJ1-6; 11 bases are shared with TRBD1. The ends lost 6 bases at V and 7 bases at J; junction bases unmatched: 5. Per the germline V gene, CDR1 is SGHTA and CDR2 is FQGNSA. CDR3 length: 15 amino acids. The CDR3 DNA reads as TGTGCCAGCAGTGGGACAGGGGGTATCAATTCACCCCTCCACTTT. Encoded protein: CASSGTGGINSPLHF.

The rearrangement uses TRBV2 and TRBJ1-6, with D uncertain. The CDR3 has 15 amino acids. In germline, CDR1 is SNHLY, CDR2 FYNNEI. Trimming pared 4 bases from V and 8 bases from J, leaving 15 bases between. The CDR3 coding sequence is TGTGCCAGCAGTGTCGAGTCGGGAGTCGATTCACCCCTCCACTTT. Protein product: CASSVESGVDSPLHF. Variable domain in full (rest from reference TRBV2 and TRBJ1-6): EPEVTQTPSHQVTQMGQEVILRCVPISNHLYFYWYRQILGQKVEFLVSFYNNEISEKSEIFDDQFSVERPDGSNFTLKIRSTKLEDSAMYFCASSVESGVDSPLHFGNGTRLTVT.